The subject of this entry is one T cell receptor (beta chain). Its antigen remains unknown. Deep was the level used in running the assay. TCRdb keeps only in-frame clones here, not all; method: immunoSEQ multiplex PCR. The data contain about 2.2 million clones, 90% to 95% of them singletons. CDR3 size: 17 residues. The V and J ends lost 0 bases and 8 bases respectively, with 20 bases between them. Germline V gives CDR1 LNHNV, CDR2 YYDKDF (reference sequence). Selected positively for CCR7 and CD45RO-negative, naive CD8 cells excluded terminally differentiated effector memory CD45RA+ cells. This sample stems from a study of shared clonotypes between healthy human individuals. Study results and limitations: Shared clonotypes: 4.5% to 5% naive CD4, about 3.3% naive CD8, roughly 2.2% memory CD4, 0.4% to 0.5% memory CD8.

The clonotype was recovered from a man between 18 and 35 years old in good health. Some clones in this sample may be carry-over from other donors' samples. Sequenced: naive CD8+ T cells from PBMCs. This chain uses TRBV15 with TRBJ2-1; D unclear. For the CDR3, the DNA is TGTGCCACCAGCAGAGAGGGCCTAGAAGAGGTGTGGGATGAGCAGTTCTTC. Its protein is CATSREGLEEVWDEQFF. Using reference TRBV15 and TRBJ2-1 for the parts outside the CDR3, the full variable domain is DAMVIQNPRYQVTQFGKPVTLSCSQTLNHNVMYWYQQKSSQAPKLLFHYYDKDFNNEADTPDNFQSRRPNTSFCFLDIRSPGLGDTAMYLCATSREGLEEVWDEQFFGPGTRLTVL.